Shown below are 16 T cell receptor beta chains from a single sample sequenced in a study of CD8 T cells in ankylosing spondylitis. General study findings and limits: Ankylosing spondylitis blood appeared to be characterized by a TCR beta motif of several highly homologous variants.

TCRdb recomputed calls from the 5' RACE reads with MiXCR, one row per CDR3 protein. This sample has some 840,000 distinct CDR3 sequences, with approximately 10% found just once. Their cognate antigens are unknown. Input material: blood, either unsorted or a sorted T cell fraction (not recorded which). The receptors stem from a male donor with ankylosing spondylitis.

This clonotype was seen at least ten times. The CDR3 loop is CSVGSGLAVDYEQYF. The CDR3, as DNA: TGCAGCGTTGGGTCAGGGTTAGCGGTAGACTACGAGCAGTACTTC. The chain joins TRBV29-1 to TRBJ2-7; the D gene is possibly TRBD2 (6 bases). The CDR3 covers 15 residues. Germline V lookup: CDR1 SQVTM, CDR2 ANQGSEA. The germline V and J ends were trimmed by 4 bases and 3 bases, with 19 bases remaining between them.

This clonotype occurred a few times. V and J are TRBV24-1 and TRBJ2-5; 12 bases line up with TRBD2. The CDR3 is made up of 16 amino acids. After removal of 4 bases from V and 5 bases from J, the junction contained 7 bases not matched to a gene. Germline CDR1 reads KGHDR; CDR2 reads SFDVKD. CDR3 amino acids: CATSDPTSGSSETQYF. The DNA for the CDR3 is TGTGCCACCAGTGACCCGACTAGCGGGAGTTCGGAGACCCAGTACTTC.

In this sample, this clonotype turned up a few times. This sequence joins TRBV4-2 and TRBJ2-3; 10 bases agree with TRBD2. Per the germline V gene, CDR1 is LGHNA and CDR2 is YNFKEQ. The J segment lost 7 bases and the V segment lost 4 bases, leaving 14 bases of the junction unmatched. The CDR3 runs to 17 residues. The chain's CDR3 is CASSLGLADRPFNTQYF. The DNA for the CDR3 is TGTGCCAGCAGCCTAGGACTAGCGGATAGACCTTTTAATACGCAGTATTTT.

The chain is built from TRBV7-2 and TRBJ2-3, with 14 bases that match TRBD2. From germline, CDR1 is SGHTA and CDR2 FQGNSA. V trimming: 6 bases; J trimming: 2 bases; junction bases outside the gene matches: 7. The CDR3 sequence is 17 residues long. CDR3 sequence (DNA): TGTGCCAGCAGGAGACTAGCGGGGGGGCGAGTCACAGATACGCAGTATTTT. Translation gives CASRRLAGGRVTDTQYF.

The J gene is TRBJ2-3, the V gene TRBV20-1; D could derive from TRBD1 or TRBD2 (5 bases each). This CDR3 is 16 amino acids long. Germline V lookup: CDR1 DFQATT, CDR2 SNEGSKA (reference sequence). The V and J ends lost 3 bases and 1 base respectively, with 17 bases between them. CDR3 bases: TGCAGTGCTAGTCTACCCGGGACCCTGGGCACAGATACGCAGTATTTT. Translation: CSASLPGTLGTDTQYF.

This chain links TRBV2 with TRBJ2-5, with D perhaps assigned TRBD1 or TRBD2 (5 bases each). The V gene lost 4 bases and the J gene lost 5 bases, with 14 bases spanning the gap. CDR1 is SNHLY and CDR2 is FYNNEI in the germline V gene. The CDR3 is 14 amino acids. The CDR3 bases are TGTGCCAGCAGTGTAGGGACGACAGCTGAGACCCAGTACTTC. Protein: CASSVGTTAETQYF. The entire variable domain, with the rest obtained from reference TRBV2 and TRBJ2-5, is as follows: EPEVTQTPSHQVTQMGQEVILRCVPISNHLYFYWYRQILGQKVEFLVSFYNNEISEKSEIFDDQFSVERPDGSNFTLKIRSTKLEDSAMYFCASSVGTTAETQYFGPGTRLLVL.

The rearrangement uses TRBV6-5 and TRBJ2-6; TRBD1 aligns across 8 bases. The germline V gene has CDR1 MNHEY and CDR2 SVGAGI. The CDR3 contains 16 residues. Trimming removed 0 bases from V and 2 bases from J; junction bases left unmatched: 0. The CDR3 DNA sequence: TGTGCCAGCAGTTACTCGGACAGGGCTGGGGCCAACGTCCTGACTTTC. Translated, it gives CASSYSDRAGANVLTF.

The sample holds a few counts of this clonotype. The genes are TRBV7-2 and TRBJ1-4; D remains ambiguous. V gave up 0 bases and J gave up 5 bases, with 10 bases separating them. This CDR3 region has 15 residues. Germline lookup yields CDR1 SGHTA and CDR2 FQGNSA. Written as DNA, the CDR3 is TGTGCCAGCAGCTTAGCGCGGACGGGAAATGAAAAACTGTTTTTT. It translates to CASSLARTGNEKLFF.

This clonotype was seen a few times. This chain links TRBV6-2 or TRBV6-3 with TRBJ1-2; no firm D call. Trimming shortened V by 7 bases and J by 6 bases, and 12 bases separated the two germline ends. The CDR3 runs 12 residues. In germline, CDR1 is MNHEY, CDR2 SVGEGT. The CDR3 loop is CASKGSPDGYTF. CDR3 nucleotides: TGTGCCAGCAAGGGCAGTCCCGATGGCTACACCTTC.

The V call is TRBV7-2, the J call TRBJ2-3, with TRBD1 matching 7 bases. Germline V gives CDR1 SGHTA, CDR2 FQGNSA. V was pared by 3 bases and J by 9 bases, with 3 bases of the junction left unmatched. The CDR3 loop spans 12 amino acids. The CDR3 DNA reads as TGTGCCAGCAGCTTTCCGGGACAGACGCAGTATTTT. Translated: CASSFPGQTQYF.

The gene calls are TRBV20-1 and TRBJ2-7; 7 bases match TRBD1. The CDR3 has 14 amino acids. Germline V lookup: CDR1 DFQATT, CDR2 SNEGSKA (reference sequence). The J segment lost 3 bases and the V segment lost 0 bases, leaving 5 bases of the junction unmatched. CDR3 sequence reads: CSARDRWDSYEQYF. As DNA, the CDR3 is TGCAGTGCTAGAGATCGCTGGGACAGCTACGAGCAGTACTTC.

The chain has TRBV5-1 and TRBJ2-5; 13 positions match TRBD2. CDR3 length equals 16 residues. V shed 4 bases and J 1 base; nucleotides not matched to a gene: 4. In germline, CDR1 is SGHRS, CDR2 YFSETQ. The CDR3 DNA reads TGCGCCAGCAGCCCGGGACTAGCGGGAACCCAAGAGACCCAGTACTTC. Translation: CASSPGLAGTQETQYF.

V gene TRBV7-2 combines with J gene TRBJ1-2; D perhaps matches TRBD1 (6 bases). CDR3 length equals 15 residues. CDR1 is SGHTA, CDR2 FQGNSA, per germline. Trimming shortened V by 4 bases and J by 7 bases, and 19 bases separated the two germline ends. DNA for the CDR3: TGTGCCAGCAGCTCGGGGACCGCAAAGACAGGTGGCTACACCTTC. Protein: CASSSGTAKTGGYTF.

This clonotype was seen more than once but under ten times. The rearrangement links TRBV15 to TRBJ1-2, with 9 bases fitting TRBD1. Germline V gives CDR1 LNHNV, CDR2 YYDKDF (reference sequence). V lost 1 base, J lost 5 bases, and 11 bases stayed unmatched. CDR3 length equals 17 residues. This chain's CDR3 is CATSRGYPGQGSYGYTF. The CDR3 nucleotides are TGTGCCACCAGCAGAGGTTACCCGGGACAGGGATCGTATGGCTACACCTTC.

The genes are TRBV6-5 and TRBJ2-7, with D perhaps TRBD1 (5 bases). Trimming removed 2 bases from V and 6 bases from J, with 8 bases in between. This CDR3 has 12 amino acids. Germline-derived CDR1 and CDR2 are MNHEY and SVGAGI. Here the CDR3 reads CASSYGAREQYF. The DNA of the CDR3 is TGTGCCAGCAGTTACGGGGCGCGCGAGCAGTACTTC.

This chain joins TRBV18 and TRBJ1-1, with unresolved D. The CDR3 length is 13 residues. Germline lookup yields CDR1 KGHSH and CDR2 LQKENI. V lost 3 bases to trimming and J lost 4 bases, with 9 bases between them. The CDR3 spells CASSPAGFTEAFF. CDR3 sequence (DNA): TGTGCCAGCTCACCGGCAGGATTCACTGAAGCTTTCTTT.